The present T cell receptor (beta chain) was sequenced within a study of preoperative IRX-2 immunotherapy in early breast cancer. The repertoire was sequenced with immunoSEQ multiplex PCR; TCRdb's copy has only in-frame clones and lacks some. The top ten clones hold roughly 9% of a sample with under 30,000 clones, 85% to 90% of them seen once. This CDR3 contains 14 residues. CDR1 and CDR2 (germline): WSHSY, SAAADI. V lost 5 bases to trimming and J lost 1 base; unmatched junction nucleotides: 0. Treatment described: preoperative locoregional IRX-2 cytokine immunotherapy. The TCR sequence derives from a human donor with breast cancer. This sample comprised tumor tissue, obtained after IRX-2 immunotherapy. The chain links TRBV10-2 to TRBJ2-2, with TRBD2 identical over 8 bases. The CDR3 DNA reads as TGCGCCAGCAGTAGCGGGGGGAACACCGGGGAGCTGTTTTTT. It encodes CASSSGGNTGELFF.